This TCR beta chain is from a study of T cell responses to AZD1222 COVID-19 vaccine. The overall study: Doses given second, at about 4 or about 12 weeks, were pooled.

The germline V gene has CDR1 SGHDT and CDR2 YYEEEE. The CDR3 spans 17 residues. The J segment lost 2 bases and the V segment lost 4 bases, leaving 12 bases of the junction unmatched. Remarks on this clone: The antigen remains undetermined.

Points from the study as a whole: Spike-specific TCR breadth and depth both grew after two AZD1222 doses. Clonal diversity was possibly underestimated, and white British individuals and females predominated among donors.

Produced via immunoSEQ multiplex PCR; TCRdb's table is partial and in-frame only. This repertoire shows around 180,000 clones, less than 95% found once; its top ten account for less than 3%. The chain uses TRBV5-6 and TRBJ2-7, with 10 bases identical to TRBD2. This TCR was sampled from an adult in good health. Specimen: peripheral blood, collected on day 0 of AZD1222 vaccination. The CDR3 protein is CASSGQPGTSAAYEQYF. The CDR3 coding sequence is TGTGCCAGCAGCGGCCAGCCAGGGACTAGCGCTGCCTACGAGCAGTACTTC.